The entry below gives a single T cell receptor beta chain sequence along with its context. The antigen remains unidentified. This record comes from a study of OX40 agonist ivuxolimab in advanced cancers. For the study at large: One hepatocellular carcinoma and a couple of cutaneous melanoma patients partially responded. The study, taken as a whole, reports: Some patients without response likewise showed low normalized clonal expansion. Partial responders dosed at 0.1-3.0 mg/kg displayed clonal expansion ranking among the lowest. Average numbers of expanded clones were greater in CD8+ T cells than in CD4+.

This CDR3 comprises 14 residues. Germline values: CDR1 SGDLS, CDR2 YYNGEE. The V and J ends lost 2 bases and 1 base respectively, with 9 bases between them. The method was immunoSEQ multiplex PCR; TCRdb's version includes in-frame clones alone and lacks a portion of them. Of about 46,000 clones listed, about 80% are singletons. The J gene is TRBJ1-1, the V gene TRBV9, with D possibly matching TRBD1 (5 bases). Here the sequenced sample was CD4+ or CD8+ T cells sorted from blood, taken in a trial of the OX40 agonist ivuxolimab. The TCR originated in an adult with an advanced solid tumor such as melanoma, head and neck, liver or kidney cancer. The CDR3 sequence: CASSVGGANTEAFF. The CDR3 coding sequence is TGTGCCAGCAGCGTCGGAGGGGCGAACACTGAAGCTTTCTTT.